Listed below are T cell receptor beta chains from one sample, sequenced in a study of T-cell reconstitution after alpha-beta-depleted transplantation in children. Each CDR3 protein is one row after TCRdb ran MiXCR on the PCR reads. Seen here are 250,000 to 300,000 distinct CDR3 sequences, around 10% observed once, and the top ten hold 20% to 30%. This specimen was peripheral blood, taken 180 days after TCRalphabeta/CD19-depleted stem cell transplant. The receptors were sampled from a male patient aged 2-10 years who had a stem cell transplant for chronic granulomatous disease, so the T cells may come from the graft donor. Both conserved end residues are part of each CDR3. Fields, in order: clone size, V gene, J gene, D gene, CDR3 length, CDR3 protein, CDR3 DNA. The D gene is left open where the match is weak. Clone size is stated in some rows and not others, as once, few, many or a class when expanded.

many	TRBV13	TRBJ2-7	NA	14	CASSFGKVSYEQYF	TGTGCCAGCAGCTTCGGGAAAGTCTCCTACGAGCAGTACTTC
many	TRBV5-5	TRBJ1-4	NA	13	CASSLLSLGKLFF	TGTGCCAGCAGCTTGCTCTCGCTGGGAAAACTGTTTTTT
many	TRBV20-1	TRBJ1-1	TRBD1	13	CSARDSGGGRAFF	TGCAGTGCTAGAGATTCAGGGGGTGGTCGCGCTTTCTTT
many	TRBV7-2	TRBJ1-1	NA	14	CASSATLGGAFAFF	TGTGCCAGCAGCGCAACCCTCGGGGGGGCATTCGCTTTCTTT
many	TRBV30	TRBJ1-5	NA	13	CAWSTDSNQPQHF	TGTGCCTGGAGTACAGATAGCAATCAGCCCCAGCATTTT
many	TRBV11-2	TRBJ2-3	NA	13	CASSTILTDTQYF	TGTGCCAGCAGCACGATCCTCACAGATACGCAGTATTTT
many	TRBV6-5	TRBJ2-3	NA	14	CASSYSRATDTQYF	TGTGCCAGCAGTTACTCGCGCGCCACAGATACGCAGTATTTT
many	TRBV14	TRBJ1-2	NA	14	CASSQDTGNYGYTF	TGTGCCAGCAGCCAAGATACAGGGAACTATGGCTACACCTTC
many	TRBV12-3/TRBV12-4	TRBJ2-5	NA	16	CASSRPTSRGGETQYF	TGTGCCAGCAGTCGACCTACCAGCAGGGGTGGCGAGACCCAGTACTTC
NA	TRBV3-1	TRBJ2-7	TRBD1	19	CASSQGRRQGIIKPYEQYF	TGTGCCAGCAGCCAAGGTAGAAGACAGGGGATAATAAAACCCTACGAGCAGTACTTC
many	TRBV12-3/TRBV12-4	TRBJ2-7	NA	14	CASSLAGQHYEQYF	TGTGCCAGCAGTTTAGCCGGACAGCACTACGAGCAGTACTTC
many	TRBV6-1	TRBJ2-1	TRBD2	15	CASRASGGAYNEQFF	TGTGCCAGCAGGGCTAGCGGAGGGGCCTACAATGAGCAGTTCTTC
few	TRBV3-1	TRBJ1-2	NA	15	CASSDVKMHSYGYTF	TGTGCCAGCAGCGACGTGAAGATGCATTCGTATGGCTACACCTTC
many	TRBV5-6	TRBJ2-1	TRBD2	15	CASAGTSRRYNEQFF	TGTGCCAGCGCCGGGACTAGCCGGCGGTACAATGAGCAGTTCTTC
NA	TRBV18	TRBJ2-5	NA	14	CASSLLGQFETQYF	TGTGCCAGCTCACTACTGGGACAATTTGAGACCCAGTACTTC
many	TRBV7-8	TRBJ1-2	TRBD1	16	CASSLAGDRANYGYTF	TGTGCCAGCAGCTTAGCTGGGGACAGGGCGAACTATGGCTACACCTTC
many	TRBV28	TRBJ2-7	TRBD2	13	CASSLPSGTLRYF	TGTGCCAGCAGTTTACCTAGCGGGACCTTGCGGTACTTC
many	TRBV19	TRBJ2-2	NA	15	CASRRTVANTGELFF	TGTGCCAGTAGGAGGACCGTGGCGAACACCGGGGAGCTGTTTTTT
many	TRBV5-1	TRBJ2-7	TRBD1	16	CASSLVFSGQGYEQYF	TGCGCCAGCAGCTTGGTTTTTTCGGGACAGGGTTACGAGCAGTACTTC
many	TRBV5-6	TRBJ2-1	NA	17	CASSLGGLTSSYNEQFF	TGTGCCAGCAGCTTGGGGGGGCTAACCAGCTCCTACAATGAGCAGTTCTTC
few	TRBV6-1	TRBJ2-2	NA	13	CASSEVVSGELFF	TGTGCCAGCAGTGAAGTAGTCTCCGGGGAGCTGTTTTTT
NA	TRBV5-1	TRBJ2-3	NA	13	CSSSRLNTDTQYF	TGCTCCAGCAGCCGTCTTAACACAGATACGCAGTATTTT
many	TRBV5-6	TRBJ2-7	TRBD1	15	CASSLSGTGVDEQYF	TGTGCCAGCAGCTTGTCCGGGACAGGGGTCGACGAGCAGTACTTC
many	TRBV4-3	TRBJ2-7	NA	13	CASSQDSTYEQYF	TGCGCCAGCAGCCAAGACTCCACCTACGAGCAGTACTTC
many	TRBV10-3	TRBJ1-4	NA	14	CAISDEAQGEKLFF	TGTGCCATCAGTGACGAGGCGCAGGGTGAAAAACTGTTTTTT
NA	TRBV25-1	TRBJ2-3	NA	15	CASSDIAVGRDTQYF	TGTGCCAGCAGTGATATAGCGGTCGGTCGAGATACGCAGTATTTT
many	TRBV10-3	TRBJ2-7	TRBD2	14	CAISGTSVSYEQYF	TGTGCCATCAGCGGGACTAGCGTTTCCTACGAGCAGTACTTC
NA	TRBV7-6	TRBJ2-2	TRBD1	13	CASSHTTGGELFF	TGTGCCAGCAGTCATACGACAGGGGGGGAGCTGTTTTTT
many	TRBV4-3	TRBJ2-3	NA	14	CASSQDYSTDTQYF	TGCGCCAGCAGCCAAGATTACAGTACAGATACGCAGTATTTT
few	TRBV11-2	TRBJ1-5	NA	17	CASSLGSWWGDNQPQHF	TGTGCCAGCAGCTTAGGATCCTGGTGGGGGGACAATCAGCCCCAGCATTTT
NA	TRBV6-2/TRBV6-3	TRBJ2-7	TRBD1	14	CATQMDRVSSEQYF	TGTGCCACCCAGATGGACAGGGTATCCAGCGAGCAGTACTTC
NA	TRBV21-1	TRBJ2-1	NA	16	CASSNLPQRHTNEQFF	TGTGCCAGCAGCAACCTCCCCCAAAGACATACCAATGAGCAGTTCTTC
many	TRBV7-2	TRBJ2-3	NA	15	CASSSPGLHADTQYF	TGTGCCAGCAGCTCGCCGGGACTGCACGCAGATACGCAGTATTTT
few	TRBV5-1	TRBJ2-2	NA	15	CASSLGIAVSGELFF	TGCGCCAGCAGCTTGGGAATAGCCGTTTCCGGGGAGCTGTTTTTT
NA	TRBV7-2	TRBJ2-3	TRBD1	18	CASSLAARGSWPTDTQYF	TGTGCCAGCAGCTTAGCGGCCAGGGGGTCATGGCCCACAGATACGCAGTATTTT
NA	TRBV6-1	TRBJ2-7	TRBD2	15	CASSEERGRTYEQYF	TGTGCCAGCAGTGAAGAGCGGGGTCGAACGTACGAGCAGTACTTC
NA	TRBV6-2/TRBV6-3	TRBJ2-7	NA	14	CASKTGVQSYEQYF	TGTGCCAGCAAAACAGGAGTGCAATCCTACGAGCAGTACTTC
many	TRBV9	TRBJ2-2	NA	16	CASSVAPSPNTGELFF	TGTGCCAGCAGCGTAGCCCCATCTCCGAACACCGGGGAGCTGTTTTTT
large	TRBV5-5	TRBJ2-1	TRBD2	15	CASRELAGGYNEQFF	TGTGCCAGCAGGGAGCTAGCGGGAGGCTACAATGAGCAGTTCTTC
many	TRBV15	TRBJ1-5	NA	15	CATTEDNYSNQPQHF	TGTGCCACCACGGAAGACAATTATAGCAATCAGCCCCAGCATTTT
many	TRBV5-1	TRBJ2-3	NA	14	CASGRLDGMDTQYF	TGCGCCAGCGGCAGACTGGACGGGATGGATACGCAGTATTTT
many	TRBV12-3/TRBV12-4	TRBJ1-5	NA	13	CASSSPGIQPQHF	TGTGCCAGCAGTTCCCCGGGGATTCAGCCCCAGCATTTT
many	TRBV20-1	TRBJ2-7	TRBD1	14	CSALSPGDRDEQYF	TGCAGTGCCCTCTCCCCGGGGGACAGGGACGAGCAGTACTTC
many	TRBV7-6	TRBJ2-3	NA	13	CASSLVDTDTQYF	TGTGCCAGCAGCTTAGTGGACACAGATACGCAGTATTTT
many	TRBV7-2	TRBJ2-7	NA	14	CASSLRQFAYEQYF	TGTGCCAGCAGCTTACGTCAGTTCGCCTACGAGCAGTACTTC
many	TRBV12-3/TRBV12-4	TRBJ2-5	TRBD1	14	CASRRLQGGETQYF	TGTGCCAGCAGACGACTACAGGGGGGAGAGACCCAGTACTTC